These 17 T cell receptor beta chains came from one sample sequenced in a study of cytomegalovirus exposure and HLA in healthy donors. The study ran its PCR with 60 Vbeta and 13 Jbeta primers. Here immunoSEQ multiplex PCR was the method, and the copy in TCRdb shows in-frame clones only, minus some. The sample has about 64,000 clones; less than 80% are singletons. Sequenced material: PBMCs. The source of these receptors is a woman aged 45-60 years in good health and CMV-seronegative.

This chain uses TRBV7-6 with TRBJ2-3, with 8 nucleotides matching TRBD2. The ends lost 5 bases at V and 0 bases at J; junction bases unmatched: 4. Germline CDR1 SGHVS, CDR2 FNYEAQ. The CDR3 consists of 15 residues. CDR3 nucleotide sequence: TGTGCCAGCAGCGGTAGCGGGACAAGCACAGATACGCAGTATTTT. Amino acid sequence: CASSGSGTSTDTQYF.

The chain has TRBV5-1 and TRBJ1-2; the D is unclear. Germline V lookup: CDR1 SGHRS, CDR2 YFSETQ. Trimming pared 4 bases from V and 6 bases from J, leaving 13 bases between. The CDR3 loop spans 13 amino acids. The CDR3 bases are TGCGCCAGCAGCCTGGGTGGAGCGGATGGCTACACCTTC. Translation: CASSLGGADGYTF. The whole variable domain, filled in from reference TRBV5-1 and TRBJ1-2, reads KAGVTQTPRYLIKTRGQQVTLSCSPISGHRSVSWYQQTPGQGLQFLFEYFSETQRNKGNFPGRFSGRQFSNSRSEMNVSTLELGDSALYLCASSLGGADGYTFGSGTRLTVV.

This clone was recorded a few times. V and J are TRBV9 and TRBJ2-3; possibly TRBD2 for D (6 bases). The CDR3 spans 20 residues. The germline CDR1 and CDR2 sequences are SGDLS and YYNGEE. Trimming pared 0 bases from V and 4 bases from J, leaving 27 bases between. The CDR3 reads CASSVEGTLLMRREADTQYF. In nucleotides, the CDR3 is TGTGCCAGCAGCGTAGAGGGAACCCTCCTAATGAGGCGGGAAGCAGATACGCAGTATTTT.

CDR3: CASSPTEAPQETQYF. The DNA of the CDR3 is TGCGCCAGCAGTCCCACCGAGGCACCGCAAGAGACCCAGTACTTC. The genes are TRBV23-1 and TRBJ2-5, with no clear D. TRBV23-1 is an ORF for which the function is uncertain. This CDR3 is 15 amino acids long. V lost 4 bases and J 2 bases, leaving 14 bases between the germline ends.

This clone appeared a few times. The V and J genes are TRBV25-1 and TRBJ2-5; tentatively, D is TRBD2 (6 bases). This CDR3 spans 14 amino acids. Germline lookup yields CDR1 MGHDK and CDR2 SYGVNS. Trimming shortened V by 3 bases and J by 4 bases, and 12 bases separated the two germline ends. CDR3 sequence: CASSEYAGRETQYF. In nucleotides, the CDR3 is TGTGCCAGCAGTGAGTACGCCGGGAGAGAGACCCAGTACTTC.

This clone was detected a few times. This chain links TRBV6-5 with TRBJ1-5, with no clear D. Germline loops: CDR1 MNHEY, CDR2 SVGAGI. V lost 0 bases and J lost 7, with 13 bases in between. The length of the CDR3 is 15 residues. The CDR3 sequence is CASSYSINQRQPQHF. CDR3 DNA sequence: TGTGCCAGCAGTTACTCGATCAACCAACGGCAGCCCCAGCATTTT.

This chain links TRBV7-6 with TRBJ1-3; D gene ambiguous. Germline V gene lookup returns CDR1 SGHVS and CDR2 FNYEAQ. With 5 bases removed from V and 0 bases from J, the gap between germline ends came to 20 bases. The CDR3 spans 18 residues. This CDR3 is CASSQHRLRGDSGNTIYF. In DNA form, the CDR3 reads TGTGCCAGCAGCCAACACCGGCTTCGGGGAGACTCTGGAAACACCATATATTTT.

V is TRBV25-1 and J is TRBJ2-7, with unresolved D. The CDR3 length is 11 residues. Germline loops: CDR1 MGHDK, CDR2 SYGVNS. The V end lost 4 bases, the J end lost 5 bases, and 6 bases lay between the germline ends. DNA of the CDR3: TGTGCCAGCAGTGTTGTTAACGAGCAGTACTTC. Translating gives CASSVVNEQYF.

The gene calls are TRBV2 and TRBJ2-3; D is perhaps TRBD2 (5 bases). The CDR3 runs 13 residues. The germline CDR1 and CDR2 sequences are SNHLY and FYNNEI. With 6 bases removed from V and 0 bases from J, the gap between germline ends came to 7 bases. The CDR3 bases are TGTGCCAGCAGAGCGGACAGCACAGATACGCAGTATTTT. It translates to CASRADSTDTQYF.

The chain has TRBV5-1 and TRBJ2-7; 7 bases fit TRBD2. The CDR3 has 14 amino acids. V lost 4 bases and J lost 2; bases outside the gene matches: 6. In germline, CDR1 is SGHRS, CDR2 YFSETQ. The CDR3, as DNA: TGCGCCAGCAGCACCTCCGGGACTACCTACGAGCAGTACTTC. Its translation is CASSTSGTTYEQYF.

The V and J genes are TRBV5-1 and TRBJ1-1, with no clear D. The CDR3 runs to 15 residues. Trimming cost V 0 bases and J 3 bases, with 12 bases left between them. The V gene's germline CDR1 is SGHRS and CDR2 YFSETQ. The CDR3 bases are TGCGCCAGCAGCTTGGGATACGCGGGAGACACTGAAGCTTTCTTT. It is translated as CASSLGYAGDTEAFF.

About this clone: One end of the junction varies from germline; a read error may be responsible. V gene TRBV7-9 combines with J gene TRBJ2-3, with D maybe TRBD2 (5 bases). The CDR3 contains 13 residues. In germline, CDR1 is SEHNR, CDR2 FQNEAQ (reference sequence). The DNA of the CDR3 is TGTTCCAGCATACCGGGATCAACAGATACGCAGTATTTT. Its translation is CSSIPGSTDTQYF.

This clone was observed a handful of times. This chain's CDR3 is CASSLSAGGEQYF. As DNA, the CDR3 is TGTGCCAGCAGTTTATCGGCAGGGGGCGAGCAGTACTTC. The rearrangement uses TRBV27 and TRBJ2-5, with TRBD1 matching over 7 bases. The J call is in doubt because the DNA end fits TRBJ2-7 better. The CDR3 runs 13 residues. Germline values: CDR1 MNHEY, CDR2 SMNVEV (reference sequence).

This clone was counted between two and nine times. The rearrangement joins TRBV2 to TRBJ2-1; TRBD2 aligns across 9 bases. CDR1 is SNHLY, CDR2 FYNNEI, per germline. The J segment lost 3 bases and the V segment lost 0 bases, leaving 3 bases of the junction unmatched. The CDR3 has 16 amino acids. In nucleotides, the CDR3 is TGTGCCAGCAGTGAAGCGGAGCGGGAGGACTACAATGAGCAGTTCTTC. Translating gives CASSEAEREDYNEQFF.

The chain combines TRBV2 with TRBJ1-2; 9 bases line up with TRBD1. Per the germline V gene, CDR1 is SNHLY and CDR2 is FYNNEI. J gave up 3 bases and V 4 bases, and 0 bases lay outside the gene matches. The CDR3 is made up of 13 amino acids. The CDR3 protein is CASSGTGDYGYTF. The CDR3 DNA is TGTGCCAGCAGTGGGACAGGGGACTATGGCTACACCTTC.

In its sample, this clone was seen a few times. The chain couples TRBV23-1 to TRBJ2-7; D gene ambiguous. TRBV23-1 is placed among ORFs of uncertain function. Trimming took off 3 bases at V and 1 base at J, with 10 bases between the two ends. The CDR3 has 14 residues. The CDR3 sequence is CASSHPPESYEQYF. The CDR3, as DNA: TGCGCCAGCAGTCACCCGCCGGAGTCCTACGAGCAGTACTTC.

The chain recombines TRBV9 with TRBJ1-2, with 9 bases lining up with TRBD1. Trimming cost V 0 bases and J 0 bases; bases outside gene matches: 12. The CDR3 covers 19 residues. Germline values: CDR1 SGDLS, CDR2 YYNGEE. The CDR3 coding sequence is TGTGCCAGCAGCGTAGGTCCTTGGACAGGGGCGGATCCTAACTATGGCTACACCTTC. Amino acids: CASSVGPWTGADPNYGYTF. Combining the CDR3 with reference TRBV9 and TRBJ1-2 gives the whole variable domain DSGVTQTPKHLITATGQRVTLRCSPRSGDLSVYWYQQSLDQGLQFLIQYYNGEERAKGNILERFSAQQFPDLHSELNLSSLELGDSALYFCASSVGPWTGADPNYGYTFGSGTRLTVV.